A selection of T cell receptor beta chains follows, all from one sample in a study of blood T cell repertoires in COVID-19. Produced via immunoSEQ multiplex PCR; TCRdb's table is partial and in-frame only. The sample includes approximately 89,000 clones, more than 70% seen only once; the top ten take about 14%. Material for sequencing was peripheral blood. All receptors derive from a woman between 65 and 79 years old with acute or convalescent COVID-19. Both conserved end residues are part of each CDR3. The order of the fields is V gene, J gene, CDR3 protein.

TRBV5-1	TRBJ1-6	CASSLGQGANSPLHF
TRBV19	TRBJ2-1	CASSIRTGGASNEQFF
TRBV6-5	TRBJ2-2	CASRTGLNTGELFF
TRBV7-9	TRBJ2-1	CASSLGGPFNVDEQFF
TRBV6-4	TRBJ1-1	CASSPGQGNTEAFF
TRBV5-1	TRBJ1-4	CASSYRNRGLDEKLFF
TRBV2	TRBJ1-5	CASTTGDYQPQHF
TRBV7-9	TRBJ2-3	CASSIGTSGTDTQYF
TRBV5-1	TRBJ1-4	CASRQDATNEKLFF
TRBV5-6	TRBJ2-2	CASSLPTGGLTGELFF
TRBV14	TRBJ1-1	CASSQGDRGKAFF
TRBV19	TRBJ2-2	CASKGSAGGGTGELFF
TRBV3-1/TRBV3-2	TRBJ1-1	CASSLGRDTEAFF
TRBV4-2	TRBJ1-1	CASSMGQTNTEAFF
TRBV18	TRBJ1-4	CASSPAGQPNEKLFF
TRBV3-1/TRBV3-2	TRBJ1-2	CASSQGSSYGYTF
TRBV4-3	TRBJ2-2	CASSARLAGVTGELFF
TRBV3-1/TRBV3-2	TRBJ1-5	CASSPPGLWPQHF
TRBV19	TRBJ2-6	CASRRDSYGTGANVLTF
TRBV6-2/TRBV6-3	TRBJ1-1	CASSYTRFGGRNTEAFF
TRBV9	TRBJ1-1	CASSVGHLGGTEAFF
TRBV5-6	TRBJ1-2	CASFIYTTGSRGYTF
TRBV6-6	TRBJ1-5	CASSYSRDQPQHF
TRBV6-5	TRBJ2-3	CASSSAGRGTDTQYF
TRBV11-2	TRBJ2-5	CASSLGSRGSETQYF
TRBV19	TRBJ1-5	CASGTFLGQPQHF
TRBV29-1	TRBJ1-1	CSVEAGTREAFF
TRBV5-1	TRBJ2-4	CASSRNTPGQGDNIQYF
TRBV5-1	TRBJ2-3	CASSLYPDTQYF
TRBV6-5	TRBJ1-4	CASRDRDRVEELFF
TRBV5-1	TRBJ1-1	CASSLSLSTGVGTEAFF
TRBV5-1	TRBJ2-1	CASSTGLQGYNEQFF
TRBV6-5	TRBJ1-5	CASMEGLGQPQHF
TRBV2	TRBJ1-2	CASRVGTTNYGYTF
TRBV29-1	TRBJ2-5	CSVTALLLAGVGETQYF
TRBV5-1	TRBJ2-2	CASSLGQDHGELFF
TRBV11-2	TRBJ1-2	CASSLMQATYGYTF
TRBV10-1	TRBJ2-3	CASSGQGTDTQYF
TRBV27	TRBJ1-2	CASRPGQGAMGYTF
TRBV7-2	TRBJ2-3	CASSFAGRTDTQYF
TRBV19	TRBJ2-5	CASSIDGRRETQYF
TRBV7-9	TRBJ2-5	CASSYWTGRVGQETQYF
TRBV10-3	TRBJ1-1	CAIKGDNWAFF
TRBV28	TRBJ1-5	CASRLQGMGQPQHF
TRBV10-3	TRBJ1-3	CAISATGGNSGNTIYF
TRBV7-9	TRBJ1-4	CASSTAGVEKLFF
TRBV19	TRBJ1-1	CASSLRPGTQNTEAFF
TRBV25-1	TRBJ2-5	CASSVPAGSWETQYF
TRBV29-1	TRBJ2-3	CSVEDFGGSRVYF
TRBV4-3	TRBJ2-4	CASSQERGVVGNIQYF
TRBV30	TRBJ1-2	CAWSVGGSGYTF
TRBV19	TRBJ1-2	CASSTRQGRDYGYTF
TRBV6-6	TRBJ2-2	CASSGTSGRRGGELFF
TRBV27	TRBJ2-3	CASSSTQADTQYF
TRBV6-5	TRBJ1-2	CASSYSEVRGGRGYTF
TRBV6-2/TRBV6-3	TRBJ2-2	CASSYWTGQANTGELFF
TRBV10-3	TRBJ2-3	CAISESFGDSFTDTQYF